The sequence of this T cell receptor (beta chain) was determined in a study of graft-versus-host responses after intestinal transplantation (dated by TCRdb to the early 2020s). Broadly, across the study: The transplants that recipients got were multivisceral, liver-intestinal, or isolated intestinal. After intestinal transplantation, graft-versus-host and host-versus-graft alloreactive T cell clones in the graft, circulation and bone marrow were tracked using bulk TCR-beta CDR3 sequencing. Rather than going through the commercial service, samples from a few later patients were sequenced in-house on an Illumina MiSeq and processed with MiXCR. The cohort enrolled some 25 intestinal transplant recipients including one retransplant, and a few patients lacking pretransplant specimens were excluded. Donor T cell macrochimerism was defined as a peak of at least 4% donor T cells among recipient peripheral blood mononuclear cells. To identify alloreactive clones, pre-transplant mixed lymphocyte reaction products were sequenced and compared with unstimulated pre-transplant donor and recipient T cells. Every recipient was given anti-thymocyte globulin induction, then maintenance tacrolimus and steroids for roughly 3 years. Results and caveats for the whole study, not just this receptor: In patients with donor T cell macrochimerism, the allografts had high GvH to HvG T cell clonal ratios. The conclusions were limited by the relatively low number and heterogeneity of the intestinal transplant patients. Peak levels of circulating GvH clones were associated with declines in HvG clones early after transplant. GvH clones turned up in recipient bone marrow, with some appearing earlier in ileal mucosa or blood, a pattern consistent with an intestinal mucosal origin.

The library was built by means of the immunoSEQ multiplex PCR assay. For most patients, genomic DNA was isolated using the Qiagen DNeasy Blood and Tissue Kit and was shipped frozen to Adaptive Biotechnologies for TCR sequencing. For most patients, genomic DNA was subjected to high-throughput TCR-beta CDR3 sequencing by Adaptive Biotechnologies. In the source study's methods: Adaptive's ImmunoSEQ software was the source of the TCR sequencing data for roughly 19 patients, while a few other patients were processed with MiXCR and VDJtools. To correct CD4 versus CD8 sorting errors, sequences present in both subsets at a frequency ratio below 5:1 were removed. Because the origin of CDR3 nucleotide sequences shared between donor and recipient could not be assigned, those sequences were removed. To count as alloreactive, a clone needed at least 2-fold expansion over unstimulated cells and a minimum CFSE-low frequency of 0.002% (template counts) or 0.001% (read counts). Clones were considered mappable if detected in sequenced pre-transplant spleen, lymph node, or MLR CFSE-low populations of the donor or recipient. Cumulative frequency of alloreactive clones was calculated as a percentage of all sequences weighted by copy number. Sourced from immuneACCESS, this table was stored by TCRdb with only in-frame sequences that have V and J called. A share of the clones is absent; for the studies checked, an unresolved V gene accounts for under half, and the remainder has no known explanation. V and J calls and clone size follow that table, whereas D and trimming were derived from the DNA. This sample lists around 110,000 clones; about 87% were detected once. Roughly 0.71% of the sample comes from the top ten.

Via the germline V gene, CDR1 is WSHSY and CDR2 SAAADI. The germline V end is reduced by 7 bases and the J end by 5 bases; junction bases left unmatched: 7. The CDR3, from cysteine to phenylalanine, totals 15 residues. Only CDR3 DNA remains: 45 bases, in frame from the first base. Worth noting for this clone: There is no known antigen for this receptor. Qualities for individual bases were not recorded, and no much larger clone is one base off.

Taken with the paper, the label for time point translates to: cells obtained before transplantation from donor or recipient. CD3+CD4+ and CD3+CD8+ populations were FACS-sorted from unstimulated pre-transplant donor and recipient cells taken from spleen or lymph nodes. The specimen comprised unstimulated CD4+ T cells sorted from spleen or lymph node cells, sampled before transplant. The source of this sequence is a human donor who was the organ donor for an intestinal transplant. The chain was built from TRBV10-2 and TRBJ1-6, with 8 junctional bases fitting TRBD1. CDR3 region: CASKWGTGDNSPLHF. The bases are TGCGCCAGCAAGTGGGGGACAGGAGATAATTCACCCCTCCACTTT.